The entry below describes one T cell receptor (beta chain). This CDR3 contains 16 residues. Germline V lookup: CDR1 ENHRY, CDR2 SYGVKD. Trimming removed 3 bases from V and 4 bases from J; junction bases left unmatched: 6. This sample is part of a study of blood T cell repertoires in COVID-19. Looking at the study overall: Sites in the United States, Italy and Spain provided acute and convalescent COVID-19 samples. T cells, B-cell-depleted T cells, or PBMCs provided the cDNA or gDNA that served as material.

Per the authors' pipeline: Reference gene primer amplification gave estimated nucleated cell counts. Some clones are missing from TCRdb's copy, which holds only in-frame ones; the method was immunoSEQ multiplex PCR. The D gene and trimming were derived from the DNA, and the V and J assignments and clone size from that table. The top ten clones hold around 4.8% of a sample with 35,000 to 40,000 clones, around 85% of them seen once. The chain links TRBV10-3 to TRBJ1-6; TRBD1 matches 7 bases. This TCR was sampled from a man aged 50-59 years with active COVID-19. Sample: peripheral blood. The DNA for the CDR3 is TGTGCCATCAGTGACCCCGGGACAGATTATAATTCACCCCTCCACTTT. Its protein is CAISDPGTDYNSPLHF.